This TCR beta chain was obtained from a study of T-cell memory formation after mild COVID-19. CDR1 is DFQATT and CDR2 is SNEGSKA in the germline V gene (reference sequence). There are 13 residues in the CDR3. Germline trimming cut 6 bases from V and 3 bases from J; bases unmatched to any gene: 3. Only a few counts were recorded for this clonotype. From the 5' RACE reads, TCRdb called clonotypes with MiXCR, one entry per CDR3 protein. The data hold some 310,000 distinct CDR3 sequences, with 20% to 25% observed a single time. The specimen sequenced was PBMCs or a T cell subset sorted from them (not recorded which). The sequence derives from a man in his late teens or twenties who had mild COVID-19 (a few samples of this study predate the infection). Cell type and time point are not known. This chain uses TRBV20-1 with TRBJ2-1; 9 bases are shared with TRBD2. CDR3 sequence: CSAQRGVYNEQFF. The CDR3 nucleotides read TGCAGTGCACAGCGGGGGGTCTACAATGAGCAGTTCTTC.